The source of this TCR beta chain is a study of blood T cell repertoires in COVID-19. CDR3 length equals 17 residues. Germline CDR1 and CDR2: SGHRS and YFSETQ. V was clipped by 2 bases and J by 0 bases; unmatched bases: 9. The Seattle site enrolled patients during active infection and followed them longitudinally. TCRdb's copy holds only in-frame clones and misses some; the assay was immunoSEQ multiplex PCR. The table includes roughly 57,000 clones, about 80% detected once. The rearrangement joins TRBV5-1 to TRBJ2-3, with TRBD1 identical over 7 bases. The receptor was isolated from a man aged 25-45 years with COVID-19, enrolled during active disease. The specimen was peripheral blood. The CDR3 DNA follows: TGCGCCAGCAGCTTACCCCGGGACAGAGCTAGCACAGATACGCAGTATTTT. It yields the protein CASSLPRDRASTDTQYF.